This T cell receptor (beta chain) was documented in a study of early T cells in non-severe SARS-CoV-2 infection. Each CDR3 protein gets one entry after TCRdb re-called the 5' RACE reads with MiXCR. Found here are 30,000 to 40,000 distinct CDR3 sequences, 9% to 9.5% of them singletons; the top ten hold approximately 13%. Trimming took off 5 bases at V and 1 base at J, with 12 bases between the two ends. Germline loops: CDR1 WSHSY, CDR2 SAAADI. The CDR3 spans 14 residues. The sequenced material came from whole blood. The receptor was derived from an adult who was a healthcare worker with PCR-confirmed SARS-CoV-2 infection or an uninfected control (not recorded which). J is TRBJ2-7 and V is TRBV10-2; D gene ambiguous. In DNA form, the CDR3 reads TGCGCCAGCAGTCCCCGCGCCGGGTCCTACGAGCAGTACTTC. Translation gives CASSPRAGSYEQYF.